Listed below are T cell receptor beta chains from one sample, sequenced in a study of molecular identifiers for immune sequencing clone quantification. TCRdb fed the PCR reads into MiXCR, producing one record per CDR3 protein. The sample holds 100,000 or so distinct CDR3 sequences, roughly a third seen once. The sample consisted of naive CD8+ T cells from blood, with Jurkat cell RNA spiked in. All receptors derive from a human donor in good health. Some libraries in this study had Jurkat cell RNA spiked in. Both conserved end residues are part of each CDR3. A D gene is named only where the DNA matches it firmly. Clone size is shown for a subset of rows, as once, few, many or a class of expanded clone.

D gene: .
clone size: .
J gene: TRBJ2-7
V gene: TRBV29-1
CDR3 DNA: TGCAGCGTCCTTGGACAGCCGGGCGAGCAGTACTTC
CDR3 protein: CSVLGQPGEQYF

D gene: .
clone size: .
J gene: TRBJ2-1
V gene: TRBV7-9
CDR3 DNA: TGTGCCAGCAGAAAACAGGGATGGACTTACGCCGGGCAGTTCTTC
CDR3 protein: CASRKQGWTYAGQFF

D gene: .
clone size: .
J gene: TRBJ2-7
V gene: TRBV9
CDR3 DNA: TGTGCCAGCAGGGCTTGGGAGGCCTACGAGCAGTACTTC
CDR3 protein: CASRAWEAYEQYF

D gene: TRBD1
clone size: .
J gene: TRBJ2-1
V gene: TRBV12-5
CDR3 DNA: TGTGCTAGTGGAGGACAGGAGATCTACAATGAGCAGTTCTTC
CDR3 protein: CASGGQEIYNEQFF

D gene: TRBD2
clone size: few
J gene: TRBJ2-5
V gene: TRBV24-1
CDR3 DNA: TGTGCCACCAGTGACCCGAGGATTAGCGGGGAGCAAGAGACCCAGTACTTC
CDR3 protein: CATSDPRISGEQETQYF

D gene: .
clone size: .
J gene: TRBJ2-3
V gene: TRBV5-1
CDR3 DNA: TGCGCCAGCAGCTTGTCCGCGGTGGAGTTAGGTACAGATACGCAGTATTTT
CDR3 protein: CASSLSAVELGTDTQYF

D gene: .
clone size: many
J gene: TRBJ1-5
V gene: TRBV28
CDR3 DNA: TGTGCCAGCAGTTTAGAGTCGGAAGAGTTTCAGCCCCAGCATTTT
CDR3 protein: CASSLESEEFQPQHF

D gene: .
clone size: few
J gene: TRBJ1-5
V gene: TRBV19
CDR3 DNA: TGTGCCAGTAGACCTACAGGGTTTCAGCCCCAGCATTTT
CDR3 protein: CASRPTGFQPQHF

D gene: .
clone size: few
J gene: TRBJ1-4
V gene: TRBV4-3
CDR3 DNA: TGCGCCAGCAGCCAAGATGGGGGACTGACTAATGAAAAACTGTTTTTT
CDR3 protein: CASSQDGGLTNEKLFF

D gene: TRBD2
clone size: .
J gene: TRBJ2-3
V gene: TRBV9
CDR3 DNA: TGTGCCAGCAGCGTTGGCGGGAGAAACCGTGATACGCAGTATTTT
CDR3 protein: CASSVGGRNRDTQYF

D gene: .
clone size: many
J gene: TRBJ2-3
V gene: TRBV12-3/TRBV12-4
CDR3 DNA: TGTGCCAGCAGTTTAGAGGGAAGCACAGATACGCAGTATTTT
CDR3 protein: CASSLEGSTDTQYF

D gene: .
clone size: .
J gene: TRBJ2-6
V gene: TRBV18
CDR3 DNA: TGTGCCAGCTCACCAGGCCCCCCTGGGGCCAACGTCCTGACTTTC
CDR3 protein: CASSPGPPGANVLTF

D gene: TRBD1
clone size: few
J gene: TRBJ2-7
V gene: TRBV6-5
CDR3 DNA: TGTGCCAGCAGTTACCCCGCTACTACAGGGGGCGGCCAGTACGAGCAGTACTTC
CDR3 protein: CASSYPATTGGGQYEQYF

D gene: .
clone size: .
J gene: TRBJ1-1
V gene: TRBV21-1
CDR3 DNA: TGTGCCAGCAGCAAACGGGGGACAGGGGAACAGAACACTGAAGCTTTCTTT
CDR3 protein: CASSKRGTGEQNTEAFF

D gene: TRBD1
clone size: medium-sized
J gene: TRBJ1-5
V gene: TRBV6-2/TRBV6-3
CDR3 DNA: TGTGCCAGCACGGACAGGATGAATCAGCCCCAGCATTTT
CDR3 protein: CASTDRMNQPQHF

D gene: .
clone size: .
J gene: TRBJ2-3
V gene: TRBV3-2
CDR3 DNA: TGTGCCAGCAGCCTTAGCGGGTGCACAGATACGCAGTATTTT
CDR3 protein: CASSLSGCTDTQYF

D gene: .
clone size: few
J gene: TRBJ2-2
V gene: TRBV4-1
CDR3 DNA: TGCGCCAGCAGCCTTTCGGGTCGTGGCAGGGTCTTCGGGGAGCTGTTTTTT
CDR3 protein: CASSLSGRGRVFGELFF